This T cell receptor beta chain was sequenced for a study of T cell responses to AZD1222 COVID-19 vaccine. Germline values: CDR1 KGHSY, CDR2 FQNENV. The CDR3 totals 16 residues. V was shortened by 2 bases and J by 0 bases, with 11 bases between the two germline ends. Produced via immunoSEQ multiplex PCR; TCRdb's table is partial and in-frame only. Among over 110,000 clones listed, about 93% were seen once. This clonotype was sampled from an adult in good health. The chain employs TRBV16 and TRBJ1-3; D is unresolved. The sample in question was peripheral blood, obtained on day 0 of AZD1222 vaccination. The CDR3 DNA is TGTGCCAGCAGCCAAGACGGCGGGAGCTCTGGAAACACCATATATTTT. This sequence encodes CASSQDGGSSGNTIYF.